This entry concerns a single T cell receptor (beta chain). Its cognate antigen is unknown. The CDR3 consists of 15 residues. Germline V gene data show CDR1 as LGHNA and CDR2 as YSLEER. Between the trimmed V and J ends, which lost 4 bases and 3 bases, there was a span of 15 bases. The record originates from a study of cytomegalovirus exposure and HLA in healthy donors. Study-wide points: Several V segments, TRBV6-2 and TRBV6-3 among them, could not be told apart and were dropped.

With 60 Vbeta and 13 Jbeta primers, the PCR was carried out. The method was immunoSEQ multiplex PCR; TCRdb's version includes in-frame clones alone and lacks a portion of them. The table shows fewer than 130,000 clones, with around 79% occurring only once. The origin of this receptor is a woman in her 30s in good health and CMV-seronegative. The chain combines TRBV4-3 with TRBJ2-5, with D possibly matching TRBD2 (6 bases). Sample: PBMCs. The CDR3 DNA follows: TGCGCCAGCAGCCCCCTTGGGACTGGCGAAGAGACCCAGTACTTC. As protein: CASSPLGTGEETQYF.